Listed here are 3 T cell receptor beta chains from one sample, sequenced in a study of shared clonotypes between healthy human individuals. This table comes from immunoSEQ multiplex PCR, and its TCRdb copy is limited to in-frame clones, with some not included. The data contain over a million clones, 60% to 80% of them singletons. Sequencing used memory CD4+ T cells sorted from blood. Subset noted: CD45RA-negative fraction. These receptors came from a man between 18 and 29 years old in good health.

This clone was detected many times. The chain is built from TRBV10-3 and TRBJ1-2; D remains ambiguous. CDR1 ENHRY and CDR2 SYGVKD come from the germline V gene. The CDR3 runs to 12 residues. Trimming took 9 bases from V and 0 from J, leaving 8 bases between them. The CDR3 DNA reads TGTGCCATGTCCGGGTCTAACTATGGCTACACCTTC. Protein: CAMSGSNYGYTF.

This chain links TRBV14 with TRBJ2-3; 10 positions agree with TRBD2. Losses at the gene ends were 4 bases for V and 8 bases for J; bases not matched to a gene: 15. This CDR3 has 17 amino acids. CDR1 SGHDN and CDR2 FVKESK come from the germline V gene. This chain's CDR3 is CASSPKRLSSGGVTQYF. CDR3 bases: TGTGCCAGCAGCCCCAAGAGGCTTTCTAGCGGGGGAGTTACGCAGTATTTT.

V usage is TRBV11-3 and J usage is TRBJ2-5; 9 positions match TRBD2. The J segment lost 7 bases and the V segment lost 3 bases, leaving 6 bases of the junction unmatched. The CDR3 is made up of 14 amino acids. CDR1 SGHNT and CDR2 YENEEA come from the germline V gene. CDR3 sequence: CASSFGGGDRTQYF. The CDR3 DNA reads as TGTGCCAGCAGCTTTGGCGGGGGGGACCGGACCCAGTACTTC.